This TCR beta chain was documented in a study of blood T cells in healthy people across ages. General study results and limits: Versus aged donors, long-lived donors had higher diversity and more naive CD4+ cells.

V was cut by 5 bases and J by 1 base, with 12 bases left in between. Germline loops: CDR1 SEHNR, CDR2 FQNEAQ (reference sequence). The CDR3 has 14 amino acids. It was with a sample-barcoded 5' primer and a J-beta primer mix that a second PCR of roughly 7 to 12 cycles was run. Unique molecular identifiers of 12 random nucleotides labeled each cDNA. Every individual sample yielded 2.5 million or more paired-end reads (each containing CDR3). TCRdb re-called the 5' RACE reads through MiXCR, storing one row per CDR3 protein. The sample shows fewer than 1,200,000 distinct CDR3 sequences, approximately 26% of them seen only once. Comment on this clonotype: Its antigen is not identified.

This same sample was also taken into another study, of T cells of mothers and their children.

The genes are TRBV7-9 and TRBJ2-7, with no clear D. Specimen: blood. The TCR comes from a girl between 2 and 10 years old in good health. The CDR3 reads CASSGRTSSYEQYF. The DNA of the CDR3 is TGTGCCAGCAGCGGACGGACGTCTTCCTACGAGCAGTACTTC. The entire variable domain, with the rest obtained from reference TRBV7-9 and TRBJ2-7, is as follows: DTGVSQNPRHKITKRGQNVTFRCDPISEHNRLYWYRQTLGQGPEFLTYFQNEAQLEKSRLLSDRFSAERPKGSFSTLEIQRTEQGDSAMYLCASSGRTSSYEQYFGPGTRLTVT.